The entry below gives a single T cell receptor (beta chain) sequence along with its context. As yet, its antigen is unknown. Germline V gene lookup returns CDR1 SGHRS and CDR2 YFSETQ. The germline V and J ends were trimmed by 4 bases and 8 bases, with 9 bases remaining between them. The CDR3 is made up of 12 amino acids. Using quantitative 5'-RACE with molecular barcodes, the authors made TCR beta libraries. Using its own MiXCR run on the 5' RACE reads, TCRdb lists one record per CDR3 protein. The profile shows roughly 250,000 distinct CDR3 sequences, 10% of them singletons. This specimen comes from a study of CD8 T cells in ankylosing spondylitis. General study points: Disease-linked clones were CD8+ and relatively rare in peripheral blood.

The chain has TRBV5-1 and TRBJ1-4; no definite D call. The material sequenced was blood, either unsorted or a sorted T cell fraction (not recorded which). The source is a male donor with ankylosing spondylitis or in good health (not recorded which). The CDR3 here is CASSKNQEKLFF. The DNA of the CDR3 is TGCGCCAGCAGCAAAAACCAGGAAAAACTGTTTTTT.